This T cell receptor beta chain was retrieved from a study of T-cell reconstitution after alpha-beta-depleted transplantation in children. Findings of the study overall: Newly made T cells mostly supplied T-cell counts and diversity one year after transplant. By about two months after transplant, alpha-beta T cells reportedly arose from several hundred graft clones that had expanded.

Molecular barcoding with unique molecular identifiers was used for the TCRbeta library. TCRdb called the PCR reads again in MiXCR, with one record for every CDR3 protein. The sample has some 300,000 distinct CDR3 sequences, approximately 7.3% seen once; the top ten hold approximately 8.2%. The CDR3 is made up of 13 amino acids. Trimming took off 4 bases at V and 5 bases at J, with 12 bases between the two ends. From germline, CDR1 is SGHDT and CDR2 YYEEEE. This clonotype has at least ten counts. Its antigen is as yet unknown. The receptor comes from a female patient aged 2-9 years who had a stem cell transplant for Fanconi anemia, so the T cells may come from the graft donor. The chain couples TRBV5-6 to TRBJ2-5; possible D gene TRBD1, 6 bases. The material sequenced was peripheral blood, taken 360 days after TCRalphabeta/CD19-depleted stem cell transplant. The CDR3 protein is CASSRGTSETQYF. Written as DNA, the CDR3 is TGTGCCAGCAGCCGAGGGACATCCGAGACCCAGTACTTC. Based on the CDR3 plus reference TRBV5-6 and TRBJ2-5, the full variable domain is DAGVTQSPTHLIKTRGQQVTLRCSPKSGHDTVSWYQQALGQGPQFIFQYYEEEERQRGNFPDRFSGHQFPNYSSELNVNALLLGDSALYLCASSRGTSETQYFGPGTRLLVL.